The 18 T cell receptor beta chains in this list originate from one sample, sequenced in a study of type 1 regulatory T cells (dated by TCRdb to 2020 to 2023). TCRdb names Illumina MiSeq as the instrument used. In-frame beta chains were kept once TCRdb had trimmed the public reads at Q25 with fastp and called clones with MiXCR. Rows merge per CDR3 protein into single entries with the most common DNA and genes. The sample table records 60,000 to 70,000 distinct CDR3 sequences; about 50% of these occur just once. The top ten constitute 2% to 2.5% of the sample. Antigens of these TCRs are unknown. Input material: cultured non-Tr1 T cells, either the whole culture or a sorted T cell fraction (not recorded which). Reading the label with the study, this specimen's cell subset or site is: non-Tr1 population from the T-allo10 product. The receptors were sampled from a human donor in good health.

V usage is TRBV10-3 and J usage is TRBJ1-6; D might be TRBD1 (6 bases). V dropped 6 bases and J dropped 7 bases, with 10 bases sitting between them. CDR3 length: 13 residues. In germline, CDR1 is ENHRY, CDR2 SYGVKD. In nucleotides, the CDR3 is TGTGCCATCAGGGCAGGGGTGAATTCACCCCTCCACTTT. The encoded protein is CAIRAGVNSPLHF.

As to this clonotype: Compared with germline, one end of the junction differs, possibly owing to a read error. The chain uses TRBV12-3 or TRBV12-4 and TRBJ1-5; D call uncertain. This CDR3 contains 12 residues. CDR3 sequence reads: CASRPDNQPQQF. The CDR3 DNA follows: TGTGCCAGCAGGCCGGATAATCAGCCCCAGCAGTTT.

This clonotype was observed a handful of times. The chain has TRBV7-2 and TRBJ2-6, with D unclear. CDR3 length equals 13 residues. In germline, CDR1 is SGHTA, CDR2 FQGNSA. V was shortened by 2 bases and J by 4 bases, with 3 bases between the two germline ends. This CDR3 is CASSLLGANVLTF. The CDR3 nucleotides read TGTGCCAGCAGCTTACTAGGGGCCAACGTCCTGACTTTC.

The gene calls are TRBV5-1 and TRBJ2-7, with 9 bases lining up with TRBD1. Germline CDR1 reads SGHRS; CDR2 reads YFSETQ. The length of the CDR3 is 14 residues. The V and J ends lost 0 bases and 5 bases, in that order; junction bases with no gene match: 3. DNA for the CDR3: TGCGCCAGCAGCTTGGAGGGACAGGGTAACGAGCAGTACTTC. Amino acid sequence: CASSLEGQGNEQYF.

The chain employs TRBV4-3 and TRBJ2-1; TRBD2 might be the D (7 bases). The CDR3 is 15 residues long. Trimming cost V 4 bases and J 4 bases, with 14 bases left between them. Germline V gene sequence: CDR1 LGHNA, CDR2 YSLEER. The CDR3 here is CASSLEGGAYNEQFF. CDR3 DNA: TGCGCCAGCAGCCTTGAGGGGGGGGCGTACAATGAGCAGTTCTTC.

The sample holds a few counts of this clonotype. V usage is TRBV7-2 and J usage is TRBJ2-1, with 10 nucleotides matching TRBD2. Trimming cost V 5 bases and J 7 bases; bases outside gene matches: 11. The CDR3 spans 16 residues. CDR1 is SGHTA, CDR2 FQGNSA, per germline. The CDR3 spells CASSPPLAGVGNEQFF. The CDR3 DNA sequence: TGTGCCAGCAGCCCCCCCCTAGCGGGGGTGGGGAATGAGCAGTTCTTC.

The chain is built from TRBV12-3 or TRBV12-4 and TRBJ1-5; D not certain. This CDR3 has 14 residues. With 0 bases removed from V and 4 bases from J, the gap between germline ends came to 7 bases. The CDR3 bases are TGTGCCAGCAGTTTAGCGCTAAGGAATCAGCCCCAGCATTTT. Protein sequence: CASSLALRNQPQHF.

Only one count was recorded for this clonotype. The chain carries TRBV24-1 and TRBJ2-3, with D unclear. V dropped 1 base and J dropped 3 bases, with 4 bases sitting between them. This CDR3 spans 13 amino acids. Germline-derived CDR1 and CDR2 are KGHDR and SFDVKD. CDR3 sequence (DNA): TGTGCCACCAGTGATTTAGAGACAGATACGCAGTATTTT. This encodes CATSDLETDTQYF.

The gene calls are TRBV7-8 and TRBJ2-1; 13 positions match TRBD2. V lost 1 base and J lost 4; bases outside the gene matches: 10. CDR1 is SGHVS and CDR2 is FQNEAQ in the germline V gene. This CDR3 is built from 19 residues. CDR3 amino acids: CASSLGRTSGGVAYNEQFF. The CDR3 DNA reads TGTGCCAGCAGCTTAGGGCGTACTAGCGGGGGGGTAGCGTACAATGAGCAGTTCTTC. The full variable domain, in which reference TRBV7-8 and TRBJ2-1 provide the parts outside the CDR3, is GAGVSQSPRYKVAKRGQDVALRCDPISGHVSLFWYQQALGQGPEFLTYFQNEAQLDKSGLPSDRFFAERPEGSVSTLKIQRTQQEDSAVYLCASSLGRTSGGVAYNEQFFGPGTRLTVL.

This clonotype was detected a few times. This chain connects TRBV6-2 or TRBV6-3 to TRBJ2-3; 7 nucleotides match TRBD2. V dropped 6 bases and J dropped 2; count of bases not matched to a gene: 8. CDR1 MNHEY and CDR2 SVGEGT come from the germline V gene. The CDR3 has 15 residues. Written as DNA, the CDR3 is TGTGCCAGCAGCGAACTAGCGATCTCCACAGATACGCAGTATTTT. Protein product: CASSELAISTDTQYF.

The chain employs TRBV12-3 or TRBV12-4 and TRBJ2-1, with TRBD1 matching 9 bases. V shed 1 base and J 5 bases; nucleotides not matched to a gene: 6. The CDR3 sequence is 16 residues long. The CDR3 sequence is CASSLGQGVLHNEQFF. DNA for the CDR3: TGTGCCAGCAGTTTAGGACAGGGGGTTTTACACAATGAGCAGTTCTTC.

The chain recombines TRBV12-3 or TRBV12-4 with TRBJ2-2, with a tentative D call TRBD1 (7 bases). The CDR3 contains 15 residues. V was shortened by 3 bases and J by 5 bases, with 13 bases between the two germline ends. CDR3 residues: CASSFAGGRTGELFF. DNA of the CDR3: TGTGCCAGCAGTTTCGCAGGGGGGAGGACCGGGGAGCTGTTTTTT.

V usage is TRBV6-5 and J usage is TRBJ2-7; the match to TRBD2 covers 10 bases. The CDR3 runs to 15 residues. Germline-derived CDR1 and CDR2 are MNHEY and SVGAGI. J lost 3 bases, V lost 6 bases, and 8 bases had no gene match. This chain's CDR3 is CASSPQASGGYEQYF. The CDR3 nucleotides are TGTGCCAGCAGCCCCCAGGCTAGCGGGGGCTACGAGCAGTACTTC.

By sample fraction, this clonotype is medium-sized. The chain employs TRBV18 and TRBJ2-3; D might be TRBD1 (7 bases). V was clipped by 1 base and J by 7 bases, with 15 bases between them. Germline assignment: CDR1 KGHSH and CDR2 LQKENI. This CDR3 spans 15 amino acids. The chain's CDR3 is CASSPLTQGGNTQYF. As DNA, the CDR3 is TGTGCCAGCTCACCACTTACTCAGGGGGGTAATACGCAGTATTTT.

This clonotype occurred a few times. The chain links TRBV4-3 to TRBJ1-2; the D is unclear. CDR3 length equals 18 residues. Germline-derived CDR1 and CDR2 are LGHNA and YSLEER. V was shortened by 1 base and J by 2 bases, with 20 bases between the two germline ends. Here the CDR3 reads CASSQAPSMLGKNYGYTF. For the CDR3, the DNA is TGCGCCAGCAGCCAAGCCCCTTCCATGTTAGGAAAGAACTATGGCTACACCTTC.

CDR3 in DNA: TGTGCCAGCAGCAGGGGAGGGGGGGCCAGTGAGCAGTTCTTC. Translating gives CASSRGGGASEQFF. V usage is TRBV7-2 and J usage is TRBJ2-1, with a possible D match to TRBD2 (7 bases). Germline V gives CDR1 SGHTA, CDR2 FQGNSA. This CDR3 region has 14 residues. V lost 5 bases and J 9 bases, leaving 17 bases between the germline ends.

The rearrangement links TRBV20-1 to TRBJ2-3; D unclear. The V end lost 1 base, the J end lost 2 bases, and 7 bases lay between the germline ends. Germline values: CDR1 DFQATT, CDR2 SNEGSKA (reference sequence). This CDR3 has 13 residues. The CDR3 spells CSARVFSTDTQYF. The CDR3 nucleotides are TGCAGTGCTAGAGTATTCTCCACAGATACGCAGTATTTT.

This rearrangement joins TRBV5-1 to TRBJ2-7, with a possible D match to TRBD1 (5 bases). Germline V gene lookup returns CDR1 SGHRS and CDR2 YFSETQ. Trimming removed 1 base from V and 2 bases from J, with 16 bases in between. The CDR3 covers 16 residues. The chain's CDR3 is CASSLSPGAGTYEQYF. CDR3 nucleotides: TGCGCCAGCAGCTTGTCGCCTGGGGCAGGGACCTACGAGCAGTACTTC.